Given below is one T cell receptor (beta chain) in context. The antigen is not known. One junction end does not reproduce the germline sequence, and a read error may be involved. This record belongs to a study of cytomegalovirus exposure and HLA in healthy donors. Study-level findings and limits: TCR beta sequences reportedly predicted most subjects' HLA-A and HLA-B alleles accurately. Using a false discovery rate of 0.05, a later analysis showed that approximately 16,000 TCR beta sequences were associated with HLA alleles.

CDR3 length: 12 residues. Germline V gives CDR1 GTSNPN, CDR2 SVGIG (reference sequence). This PCR relied on a set of 60 Vbeta primers and 13 Jbeta primers. Sequencing used immunoSEQ multiplex PCR; TCRdb keeps in-frame clones, though not all of them. The table shows about 150,000 clones, with about 70% occurring only once. The source of this sequence is a man aged 25-45 years in good health and CMV-seropositive. The chain is built from TRBV30 and TRBJ2-5; a weak D match, TRBD2 (5 bases). The sample consisted of PBMCs. As DNA, the CDR3 is TGTGTCTGGAGTTCCCTAGCTGAGACCCAGTACTTC. Residues: CVWSSLAETQYF.